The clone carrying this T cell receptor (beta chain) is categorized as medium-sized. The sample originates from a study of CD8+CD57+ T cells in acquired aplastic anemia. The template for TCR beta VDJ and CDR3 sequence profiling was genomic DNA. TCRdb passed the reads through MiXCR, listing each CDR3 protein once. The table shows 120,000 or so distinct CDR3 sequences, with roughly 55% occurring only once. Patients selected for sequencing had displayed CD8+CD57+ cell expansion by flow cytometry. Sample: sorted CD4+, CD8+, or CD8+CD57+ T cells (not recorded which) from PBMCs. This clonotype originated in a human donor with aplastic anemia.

As DNA, the CDR3 is TGTGCCATCAGGGGGACCGTCGTGGGATCACCCCTCCACTTT. Residues: CAIRGTVVGSPLHF. V gene TRBV10-3 combines with J gene TRBJ1-6, with a possible D match to TRBD1 (5 bases). This CDR3 contains 14 residues. The ends were cut back, 6 bases at V and 10 bases at J, with 16 bases in the middle. The germline gives CDR1 ENHRY, CDR2 SYGVKD.